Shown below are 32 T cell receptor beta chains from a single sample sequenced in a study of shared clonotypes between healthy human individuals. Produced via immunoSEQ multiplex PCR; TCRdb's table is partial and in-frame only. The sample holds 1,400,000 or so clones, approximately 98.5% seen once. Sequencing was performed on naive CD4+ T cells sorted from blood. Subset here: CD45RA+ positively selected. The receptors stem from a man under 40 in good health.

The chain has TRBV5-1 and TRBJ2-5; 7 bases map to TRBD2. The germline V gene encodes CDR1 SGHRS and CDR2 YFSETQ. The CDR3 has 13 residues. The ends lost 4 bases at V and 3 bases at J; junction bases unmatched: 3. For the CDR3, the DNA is TGCGCCAGCAGCCACGGGACTAAAGAGACCCAGTACTTC. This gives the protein CASSHGTKETQYF.

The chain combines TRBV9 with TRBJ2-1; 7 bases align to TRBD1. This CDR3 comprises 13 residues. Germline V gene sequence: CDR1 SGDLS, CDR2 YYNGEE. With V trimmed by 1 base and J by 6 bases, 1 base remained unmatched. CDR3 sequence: CASSVRGPNEQFF. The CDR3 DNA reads TGTGCCAGCAGCGTAAGGGGGCCCAATGAGCAGTTCTTC.

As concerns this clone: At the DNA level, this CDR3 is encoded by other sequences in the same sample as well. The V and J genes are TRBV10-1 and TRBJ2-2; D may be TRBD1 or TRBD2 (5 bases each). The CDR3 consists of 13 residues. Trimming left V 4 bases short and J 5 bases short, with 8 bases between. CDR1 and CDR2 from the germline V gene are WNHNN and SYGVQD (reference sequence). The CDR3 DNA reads TGCGCCAGCAGTGCAGGGAGAACCGGGGAGCTGTTTTTT. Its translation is CASSAGRTGELFF.

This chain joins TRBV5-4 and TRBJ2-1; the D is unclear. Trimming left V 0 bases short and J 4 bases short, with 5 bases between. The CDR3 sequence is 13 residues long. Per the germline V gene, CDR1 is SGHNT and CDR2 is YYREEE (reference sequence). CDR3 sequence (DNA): TGTGCCAGCAGCTTGGCTACTTACAATGAGCAGTTCTTC. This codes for CASSLATYNEQFF.

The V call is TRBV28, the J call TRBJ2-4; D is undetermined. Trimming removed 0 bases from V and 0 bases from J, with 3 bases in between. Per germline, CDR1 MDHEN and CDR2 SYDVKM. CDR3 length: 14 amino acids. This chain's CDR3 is CASSLWLAKNIQYF. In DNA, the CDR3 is TGTGCCAGCAGTTTATGGCTAGCCAAAAACATTCAGTACTTC. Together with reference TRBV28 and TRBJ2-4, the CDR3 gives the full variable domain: DVKVTQSSRYLVKRTGEKVFLECVQDMDHENMFWYRQDPGLGLRLIYFSYDVKMKEKGDIPEGYSVSREKKERFSLILESASTNQTSMYLCASSLWLAKNIQYFGAGTRLSVL.

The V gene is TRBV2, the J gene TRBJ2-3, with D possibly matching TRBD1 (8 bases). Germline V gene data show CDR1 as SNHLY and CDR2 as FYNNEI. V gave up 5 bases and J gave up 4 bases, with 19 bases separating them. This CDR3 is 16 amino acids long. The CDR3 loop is CASSKPPQGGADTQYF. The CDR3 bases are TGTGCCAGCAGTAAACCACCACAGGGGGGGGCAGATACGCAGTATTTT. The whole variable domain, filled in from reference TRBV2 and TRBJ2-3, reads EPEVTQTPSHQVTQMGQEVILRCVPISNHLYFYWYRQILGQKVEFLVSFYNNEISEKSEIFDDQFSVERPDGSNFTLKIRSTKLEDSAMYFCASSKPPQGGADTQYFGPGTRLTVL.

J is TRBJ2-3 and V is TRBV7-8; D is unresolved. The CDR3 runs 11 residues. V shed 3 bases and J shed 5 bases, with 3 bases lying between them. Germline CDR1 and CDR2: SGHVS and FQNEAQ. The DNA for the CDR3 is TGTGCCAGCAGCTTTGTAGATACGCAGTATTTT. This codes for CASSFVDTQYF.

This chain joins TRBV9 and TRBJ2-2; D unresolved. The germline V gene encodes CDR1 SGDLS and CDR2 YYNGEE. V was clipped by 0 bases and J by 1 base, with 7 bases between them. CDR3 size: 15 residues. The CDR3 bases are TGTGCCAGCAGCGTAGGCAGCCTGAACACCGGGGAGCTGTTTTTT. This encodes CASSVGSLNTGELFF.

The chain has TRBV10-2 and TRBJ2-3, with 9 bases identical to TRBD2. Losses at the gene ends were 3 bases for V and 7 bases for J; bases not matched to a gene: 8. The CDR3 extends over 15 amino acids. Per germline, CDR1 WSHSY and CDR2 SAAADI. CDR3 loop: CASSDGGRALNTQYF. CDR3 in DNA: TGCGCCAGCAGTGACGGCGGGAGGGCCTTAAATACGCAGTATTTT.

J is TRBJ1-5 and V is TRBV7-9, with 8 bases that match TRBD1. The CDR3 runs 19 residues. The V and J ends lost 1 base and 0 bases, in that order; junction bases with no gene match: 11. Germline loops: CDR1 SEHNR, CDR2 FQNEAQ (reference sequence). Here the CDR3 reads CASSLGAGGTVNSNQPQHF. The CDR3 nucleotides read TGTGCCAGCAGCTTAGGGGCAGGGGGCACGGTTAATAGCAATCAGCCCCAGCATTTT.

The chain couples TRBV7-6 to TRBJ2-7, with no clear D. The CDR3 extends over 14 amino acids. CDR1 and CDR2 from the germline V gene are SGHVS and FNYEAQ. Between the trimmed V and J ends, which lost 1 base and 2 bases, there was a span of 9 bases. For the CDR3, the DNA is TGTGCCAGCAGCTTAGGCGTGGCCACCTACGAGCAGTACTTC. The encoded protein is CASSLGVATYEQYF.

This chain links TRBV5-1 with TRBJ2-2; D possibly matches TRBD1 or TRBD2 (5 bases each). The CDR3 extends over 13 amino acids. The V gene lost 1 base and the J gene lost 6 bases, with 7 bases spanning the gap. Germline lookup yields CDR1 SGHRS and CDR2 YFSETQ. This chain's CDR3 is CASSLRDPGELFF. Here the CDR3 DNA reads TGCGCCAGCAGCTTGAGGGACCCCGGGGAGCTGTTTTTT.

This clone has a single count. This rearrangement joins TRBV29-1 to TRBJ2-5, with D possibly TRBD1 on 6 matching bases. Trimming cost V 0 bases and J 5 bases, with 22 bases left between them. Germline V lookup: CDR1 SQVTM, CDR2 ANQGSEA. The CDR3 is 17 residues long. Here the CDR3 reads CSVEEGVTGQPYETQYF. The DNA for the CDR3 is TGCAGCGTTGAAGAGGGGGTCACCGGACAGCCCTATGAGACCCAGTACTTC.

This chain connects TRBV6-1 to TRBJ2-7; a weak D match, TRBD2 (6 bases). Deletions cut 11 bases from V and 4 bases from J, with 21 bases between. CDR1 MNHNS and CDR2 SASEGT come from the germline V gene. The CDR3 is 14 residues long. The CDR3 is CAGASSRGVYEQYF. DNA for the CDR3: TGTGCCGGCGCCTCTTCACGCGGGGTATACGAGCAGTACTTC.

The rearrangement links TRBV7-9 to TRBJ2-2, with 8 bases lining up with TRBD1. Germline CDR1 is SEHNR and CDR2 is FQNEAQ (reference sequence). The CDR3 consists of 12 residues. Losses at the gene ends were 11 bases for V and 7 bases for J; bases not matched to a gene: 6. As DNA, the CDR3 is TGTGCCTTCGGACAGGGCCTCGGGGAGCTGTTTTTT. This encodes CAFGQGLGELFF. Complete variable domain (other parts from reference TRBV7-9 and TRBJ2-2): DTGVSQNPRHKITKRGQNVTFRCDPISEHNRLYWYRQTLGQGPEFLTYFQNEAQLEKSRLLSDRFSAERPKGSFSTLEIQRTEQGDSAMYLCAFGQGLGELFFGEGSRLTVL.

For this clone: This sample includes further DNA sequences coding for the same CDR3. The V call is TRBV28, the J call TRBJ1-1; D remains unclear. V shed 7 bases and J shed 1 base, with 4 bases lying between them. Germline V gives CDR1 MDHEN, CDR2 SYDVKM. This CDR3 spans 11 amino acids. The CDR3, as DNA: TGTGCCAGCACAGAGAACACTGAAGCTTTCTTT. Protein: CASTENTEAFF.

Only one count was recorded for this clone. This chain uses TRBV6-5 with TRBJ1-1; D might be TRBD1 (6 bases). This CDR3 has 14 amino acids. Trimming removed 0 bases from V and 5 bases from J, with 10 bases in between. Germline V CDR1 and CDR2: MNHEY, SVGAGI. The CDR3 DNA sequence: TGTGCCAGCAGTTACTCGACGAGGGGGACTGAAGCTTTCTTT. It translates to CASSYSTRGTEAFF.

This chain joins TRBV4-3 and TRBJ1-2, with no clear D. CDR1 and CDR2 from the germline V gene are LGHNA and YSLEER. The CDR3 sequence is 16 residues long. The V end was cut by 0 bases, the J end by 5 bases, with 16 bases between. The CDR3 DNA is TGCGCCAGCAGCCAAGAGGGGAGGGCGTCTTCTTATGGCTACACCTTC. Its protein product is CASSQEGRASSYGYTF.

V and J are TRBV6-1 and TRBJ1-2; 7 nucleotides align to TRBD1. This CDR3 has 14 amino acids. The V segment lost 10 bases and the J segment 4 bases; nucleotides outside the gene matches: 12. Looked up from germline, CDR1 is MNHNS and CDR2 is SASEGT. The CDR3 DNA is TGTGCCACCGGAGGGGGCAGGGTCGGCTATGGCTACACCTTC. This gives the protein CATGGGRVGYGYTF.

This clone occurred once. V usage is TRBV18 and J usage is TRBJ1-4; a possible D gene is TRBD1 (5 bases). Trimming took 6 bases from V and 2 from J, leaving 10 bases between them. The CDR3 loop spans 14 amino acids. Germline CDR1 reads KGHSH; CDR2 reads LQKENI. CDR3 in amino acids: CASSDGGTNEKLFF. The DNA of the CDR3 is TGTGCCAGCTCGGACGGGGGGACTAATGAAAAACTGTTTTTT.

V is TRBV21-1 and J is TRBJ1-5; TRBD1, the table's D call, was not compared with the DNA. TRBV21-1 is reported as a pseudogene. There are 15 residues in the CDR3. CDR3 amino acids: CASSAYGQPGQPQHF. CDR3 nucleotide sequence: TGTGCCAGCAGCGCTTATGGACAGCCCGGTCAGCCCCAGCATTTT.

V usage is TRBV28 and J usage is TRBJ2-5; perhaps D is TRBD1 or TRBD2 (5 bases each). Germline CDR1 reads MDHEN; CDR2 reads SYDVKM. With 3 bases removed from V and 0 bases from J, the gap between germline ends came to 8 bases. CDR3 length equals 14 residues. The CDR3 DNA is TGTGCCAGCAGTTTTTTGGGGGACCAAGAGACCCAGTACTTC. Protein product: CASSFLGDQETQYF.

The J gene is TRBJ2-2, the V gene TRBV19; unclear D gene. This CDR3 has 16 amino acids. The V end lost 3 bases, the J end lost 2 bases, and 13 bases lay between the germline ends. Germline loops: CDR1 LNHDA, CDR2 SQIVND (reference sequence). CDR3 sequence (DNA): TGTGCCAGTAGTATGCGCGCCCGGCGTAACACCGGGGAGCTGTTTTTT. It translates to CASSMRARRNTGELFF.

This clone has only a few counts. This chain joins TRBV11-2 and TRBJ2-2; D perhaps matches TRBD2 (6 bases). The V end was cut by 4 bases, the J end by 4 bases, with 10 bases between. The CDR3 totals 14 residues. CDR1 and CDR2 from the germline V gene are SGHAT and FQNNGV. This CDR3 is CASSSLSGTGELFF. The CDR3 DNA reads TGTGCCAGCAGCTCCCTTAGCGGCACCGGGGAGCTGTTTTTT.

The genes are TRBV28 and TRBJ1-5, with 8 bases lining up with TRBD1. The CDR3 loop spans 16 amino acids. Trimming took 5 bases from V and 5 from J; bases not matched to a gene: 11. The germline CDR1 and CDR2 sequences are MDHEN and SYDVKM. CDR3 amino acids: CASSRGTGGLDQPQHF. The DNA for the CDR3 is TGTGCCAGCAGTCGAGGGACAGGTGGACTGGATCAGCCCCAGCATTTT.

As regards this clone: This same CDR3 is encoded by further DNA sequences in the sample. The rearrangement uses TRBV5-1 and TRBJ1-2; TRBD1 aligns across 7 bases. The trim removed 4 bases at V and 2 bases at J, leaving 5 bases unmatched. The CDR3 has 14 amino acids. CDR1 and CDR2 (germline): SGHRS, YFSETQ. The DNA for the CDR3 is TGCGCCAGCAGCCCAACGACAGGGAACTATGGCTACACCTTC. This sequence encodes CASSPTTGNYGYTF.

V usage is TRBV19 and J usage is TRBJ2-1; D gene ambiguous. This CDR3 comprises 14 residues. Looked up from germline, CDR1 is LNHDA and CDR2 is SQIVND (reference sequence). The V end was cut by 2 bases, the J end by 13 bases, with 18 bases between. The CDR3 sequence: CASSIPVDLTPQFF. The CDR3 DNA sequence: TGTGCCAGTAGTATACCCGTCGACCTGACCCCTCAGTTCTTC.

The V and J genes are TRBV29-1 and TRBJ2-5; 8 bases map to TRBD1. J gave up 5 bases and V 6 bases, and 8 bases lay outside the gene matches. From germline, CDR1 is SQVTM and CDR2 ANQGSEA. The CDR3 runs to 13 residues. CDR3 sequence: CSVGTGSLETQYF. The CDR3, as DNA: TGCAGCGTCGGGACAGGTTCGTTGGAGACCCAGTACTTC. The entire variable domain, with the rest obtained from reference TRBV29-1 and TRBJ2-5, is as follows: SAVISQKPSRDICQRGTSLTIQCQVDSQVTMMFWYRQQPGQSLTLIATANQGSEATYESGFVIDKFPISRPNLTFSTLTVSNMSPEDSSIYLCSVGTGSLETQYFGPGTRLLVL.

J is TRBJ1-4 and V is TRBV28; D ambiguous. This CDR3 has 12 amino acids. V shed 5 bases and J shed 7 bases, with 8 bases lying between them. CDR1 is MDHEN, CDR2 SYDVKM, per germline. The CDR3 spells CASSPDGEKLFF. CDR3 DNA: TGTGCCAGCAGTCCCGACGGTGAAAAACTGTTTTTT.

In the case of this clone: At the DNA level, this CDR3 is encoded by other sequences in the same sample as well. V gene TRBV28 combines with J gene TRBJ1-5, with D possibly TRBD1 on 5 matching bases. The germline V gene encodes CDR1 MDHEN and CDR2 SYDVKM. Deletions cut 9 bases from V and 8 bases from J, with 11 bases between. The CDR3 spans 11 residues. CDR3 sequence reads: CASSLGEPQHF. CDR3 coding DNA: TGTGCCAGTAGCCTAGGGGAGCCCCAGCATTTT.

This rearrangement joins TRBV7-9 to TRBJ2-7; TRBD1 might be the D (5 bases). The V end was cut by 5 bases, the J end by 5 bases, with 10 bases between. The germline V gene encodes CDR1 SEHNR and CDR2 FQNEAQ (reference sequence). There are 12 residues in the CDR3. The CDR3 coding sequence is TGTGCCAGCAGCACTGACAGTCACGAGCAGTACTTC. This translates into CASSTDSHEQYF.

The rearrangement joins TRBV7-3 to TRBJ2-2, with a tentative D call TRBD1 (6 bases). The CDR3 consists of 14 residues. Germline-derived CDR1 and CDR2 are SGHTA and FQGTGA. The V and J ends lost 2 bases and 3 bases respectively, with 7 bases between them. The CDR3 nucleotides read TGTGCCAGCAGCTTAGGACAGTACACCGGGGAGCTGTTTTTT. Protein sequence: CASSLGQYTGELFF.